This T cell receptor (beta chain) was sequenced in a study of CD8 T cells in ankylosing spondylitis. General study points: What appeared characteristic of ankylosing spondylitis blood was a TCR beta motif of eight highly homologous variants.

This clonotype was counted ten times or more. Its antigen remains unknown. Quantitative barcoded 5'-RACE was used to prepare TCR beta libraries. A single record per CDR3 protein comes from TCRdb applying MiXCR to the 5' RACE reads. The table includes fewer than 200,000 distinct CDR3 sequences, 8.5% to 10% detected once. The V gene's germline CDR1 is ENHRY and CDR2 SYGVKD. This CDR3 region has 13 residues. Trimming stripped 0 bases from V and 6 bases from J, with 9 bases between. The sequenced material came from blood, either unsorted or a sorted T cell fraction (not recorded which). The chain links TRBV10-3 to TRBJ2-7; D gene ambiguous. The origin of this receptor is a female donor with ankylosing spondylitis or in good health (not recorded which). The CDR3 loop reads CAISESTTGEQYF. The DNA for the CDR3 is TGTGCCATCAGTGAGTCGACGACGGGCGAGCAGTACTTC.